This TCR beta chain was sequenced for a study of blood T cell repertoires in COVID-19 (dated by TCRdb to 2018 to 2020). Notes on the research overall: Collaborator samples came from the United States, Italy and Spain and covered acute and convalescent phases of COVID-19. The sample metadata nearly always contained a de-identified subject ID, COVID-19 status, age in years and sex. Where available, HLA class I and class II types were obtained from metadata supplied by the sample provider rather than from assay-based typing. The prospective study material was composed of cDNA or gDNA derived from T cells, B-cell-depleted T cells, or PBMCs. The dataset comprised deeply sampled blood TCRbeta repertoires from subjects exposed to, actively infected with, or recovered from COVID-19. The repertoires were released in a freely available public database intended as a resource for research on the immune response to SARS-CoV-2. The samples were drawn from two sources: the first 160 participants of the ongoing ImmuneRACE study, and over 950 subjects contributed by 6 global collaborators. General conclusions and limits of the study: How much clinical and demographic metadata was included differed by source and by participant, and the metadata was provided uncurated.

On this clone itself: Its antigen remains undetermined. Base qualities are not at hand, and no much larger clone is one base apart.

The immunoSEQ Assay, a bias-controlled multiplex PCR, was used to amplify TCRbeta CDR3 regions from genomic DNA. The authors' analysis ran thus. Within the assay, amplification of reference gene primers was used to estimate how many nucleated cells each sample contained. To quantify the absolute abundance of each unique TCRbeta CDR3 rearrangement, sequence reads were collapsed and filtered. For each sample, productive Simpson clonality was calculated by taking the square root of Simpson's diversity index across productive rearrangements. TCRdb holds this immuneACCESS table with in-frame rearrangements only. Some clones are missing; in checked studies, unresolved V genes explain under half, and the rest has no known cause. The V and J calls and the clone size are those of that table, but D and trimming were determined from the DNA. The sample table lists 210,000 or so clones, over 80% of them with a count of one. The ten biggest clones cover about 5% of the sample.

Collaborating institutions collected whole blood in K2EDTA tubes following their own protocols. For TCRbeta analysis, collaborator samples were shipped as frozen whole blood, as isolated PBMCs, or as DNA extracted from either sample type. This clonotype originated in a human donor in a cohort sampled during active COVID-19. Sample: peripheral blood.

The DNA is TGTGCCATCAGCCGGGACAGCGGGGAAAAACTGTTTTTT. The encoded protein is CAISRDSGEKLFF. Recombination joined TRBV10-3 with TRBJ1-4; the junction holds 7 bases that match TRBD1. From its cysteine to its phenylalanine, the CDR3 spans 13 amino acids. Left in the record is the CDR3 DNA by itself, 39 bases read in frame from the first base. After removal of 6 bases from V and 8 bases from J, the junction retains 6 bases not matched to a gene. CDR1 ENHRY and CDR2 SYGVKD were looked up in the germline V gene.